The source of this T cell receptor beta chain is a study of cytomegalovirus exposure and HLA in healthy donors. Findings of the study overall: The study found most TCR sequences rare, yet found some public TCRs in many donors. In vitro, three CMV-associated chains proved specific for CMV antigens.

The V segment lost 10 bases and the J segment 4 bases; nucleotides outside the gene matches: 7. CDR3 length equals 13 residues. CDR1 LNHDA and CDR2 SQIVND come from the germline V gene (reference sequence). The data were produced by immunoSEQ multiplex PCR, yet TCRdb's version contains in-frame clones alone and is incomplete. The sample consists of 150,000 to 200,000 clones, approximately 85% of them appearing once. Remarks on this clone: What it recognizes is unknown.

The sequenced sample was PBMCs. The chain recombines TRBV19 with TRBJ2-1, with TRBD1 matching 7 bases. This sequence was found in a woman younger than 35 in good health and CMV-seronegative. CDR3 nucleotide sequence: TGTGCCACTCGGGGACAGATTTACAATGAGCAGTTCTTC. It yields the protein CATRGQIYNEQFF.